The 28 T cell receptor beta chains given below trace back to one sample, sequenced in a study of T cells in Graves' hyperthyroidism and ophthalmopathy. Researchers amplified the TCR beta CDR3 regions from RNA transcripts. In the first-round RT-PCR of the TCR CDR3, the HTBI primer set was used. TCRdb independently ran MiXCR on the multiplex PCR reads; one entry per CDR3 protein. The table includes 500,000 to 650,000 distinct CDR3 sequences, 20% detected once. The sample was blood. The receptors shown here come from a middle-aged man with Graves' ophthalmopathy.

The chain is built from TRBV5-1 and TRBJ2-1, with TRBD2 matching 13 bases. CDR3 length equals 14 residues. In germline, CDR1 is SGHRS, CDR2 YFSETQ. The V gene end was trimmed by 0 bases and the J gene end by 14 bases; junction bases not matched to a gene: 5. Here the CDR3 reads CASSLGLAGGPKFF. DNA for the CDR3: TGCGCCAGCAGCTTGGGACTAGCGGGAGGACCGAAGTTCTTC.

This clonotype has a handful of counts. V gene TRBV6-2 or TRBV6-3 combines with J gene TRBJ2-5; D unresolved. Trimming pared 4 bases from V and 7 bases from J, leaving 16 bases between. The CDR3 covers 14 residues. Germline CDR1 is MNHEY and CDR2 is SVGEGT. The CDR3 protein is CASSSTRTSGTQYF. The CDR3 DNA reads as TGTGCCAGCAGTTCGACTCGTACCTCCGGGACCCAGTACTTC.

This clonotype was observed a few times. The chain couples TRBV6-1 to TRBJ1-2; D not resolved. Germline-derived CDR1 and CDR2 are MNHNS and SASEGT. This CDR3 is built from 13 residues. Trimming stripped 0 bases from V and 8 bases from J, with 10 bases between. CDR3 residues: CASSEARLIGYTF. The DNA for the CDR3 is TGTGCCAGCAGTGAAGCCAGGCTTATCGGCTACACCTTC.

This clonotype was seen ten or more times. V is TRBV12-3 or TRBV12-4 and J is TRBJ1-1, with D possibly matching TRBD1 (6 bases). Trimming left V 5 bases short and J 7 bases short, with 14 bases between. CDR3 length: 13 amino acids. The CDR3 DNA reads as TGTGCCAGCAGTGCCCCGACAGGTTTTGAAGCTTTCTTT. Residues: CASSAPTGFEAFF.

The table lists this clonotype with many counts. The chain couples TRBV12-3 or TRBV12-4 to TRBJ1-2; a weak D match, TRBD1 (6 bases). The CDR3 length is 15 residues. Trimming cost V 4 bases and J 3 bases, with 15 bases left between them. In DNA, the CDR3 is TGTGCCAGCAGTTCCCATGACAGGTCACACTATGGCTACACCTTC. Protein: CASSSHDRSHYGYTF.

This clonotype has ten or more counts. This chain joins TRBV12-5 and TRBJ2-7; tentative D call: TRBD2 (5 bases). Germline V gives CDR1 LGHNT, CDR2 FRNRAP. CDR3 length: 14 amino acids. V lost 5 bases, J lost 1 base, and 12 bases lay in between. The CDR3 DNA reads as TGTGCTAGTGGTCGGGGAGTTGGGTCCTACGAGCAGTACTTC. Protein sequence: CASGRGVGSYEQYF.

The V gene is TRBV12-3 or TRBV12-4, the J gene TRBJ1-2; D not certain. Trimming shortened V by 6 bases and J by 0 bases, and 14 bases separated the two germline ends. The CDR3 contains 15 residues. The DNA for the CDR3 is TGTGCCAGCAGGTATCGGGAGACCACTAACTATGGCTACACCTTC. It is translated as CASRYRETTNYGYTF.

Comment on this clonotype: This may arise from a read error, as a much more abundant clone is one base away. CDR3 nucleotides: TGTGCCAGCACAATAGACAGAATCTACGAGCAGTACTTC. Translated: CASTIDRIYEQYF. The chain uses TRBV2 and TRBJ2-7; D perhaps matches TRBD1 (5 bases). This CDR3 region has 13 residues. V dropped 7 bases and J dropped 3 bases, with 13 bases sitting between them. Germline V CDR1 and CDR2: SNHLY, FYNNEI.

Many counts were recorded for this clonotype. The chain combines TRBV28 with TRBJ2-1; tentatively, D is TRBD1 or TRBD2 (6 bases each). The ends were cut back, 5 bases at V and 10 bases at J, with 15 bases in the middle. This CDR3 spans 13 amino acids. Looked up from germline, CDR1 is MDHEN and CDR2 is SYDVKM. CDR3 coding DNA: TGTGCCAGCAGTCCAGGGGCGGGATACGAGCAGTTCTTC. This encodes CASSPGAGYEQFF.

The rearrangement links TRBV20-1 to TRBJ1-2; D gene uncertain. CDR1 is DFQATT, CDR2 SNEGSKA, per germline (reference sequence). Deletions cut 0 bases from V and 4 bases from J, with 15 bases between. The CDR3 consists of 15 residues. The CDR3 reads CSARDSEGTSYGYTF. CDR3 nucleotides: TGCAGTGCTAGAGATTCAGAGGGTACCTCCTATGGCTACACCTTC.

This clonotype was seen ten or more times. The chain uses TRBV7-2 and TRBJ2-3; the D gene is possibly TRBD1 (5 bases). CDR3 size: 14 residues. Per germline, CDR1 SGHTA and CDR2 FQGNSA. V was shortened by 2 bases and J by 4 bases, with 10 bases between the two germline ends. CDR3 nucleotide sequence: TGTGCCAGCAGCTTAAAGGCAGGGTCAGATACGCAGTATTTT. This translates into CASSLKAGSDTQYF. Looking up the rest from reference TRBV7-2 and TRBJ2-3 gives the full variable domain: GAGVSQSPSNKVTEKGKDVELRCDPISGHTALYWYRQSLGQGLEFLIYFQGNSAPDKSGLPSDRFSAERTGGSVSTLTIQRTQQEDSAVYLCASSLKAGSDTQYFGPGTRLTVL.

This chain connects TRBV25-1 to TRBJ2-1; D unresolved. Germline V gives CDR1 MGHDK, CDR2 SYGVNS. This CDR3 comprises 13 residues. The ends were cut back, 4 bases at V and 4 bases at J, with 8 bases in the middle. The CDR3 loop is CASSVELYNEQFF. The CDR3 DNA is TGTGCCAGCAGTGTCGAGCTATACAATGAGCAGTTCTTC.

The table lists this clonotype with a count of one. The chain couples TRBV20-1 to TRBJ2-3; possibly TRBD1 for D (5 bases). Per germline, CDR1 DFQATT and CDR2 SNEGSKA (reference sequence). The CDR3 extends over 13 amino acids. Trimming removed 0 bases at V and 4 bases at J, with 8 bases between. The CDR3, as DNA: TGCAGTGCTAGAGATCCCAGGGCAGATACGCAGTATTTT. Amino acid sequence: CSARDPRADTQYF.

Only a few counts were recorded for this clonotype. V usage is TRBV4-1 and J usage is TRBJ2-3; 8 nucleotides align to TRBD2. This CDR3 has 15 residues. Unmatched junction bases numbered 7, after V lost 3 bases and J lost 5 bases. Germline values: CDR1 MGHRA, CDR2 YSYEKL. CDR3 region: CASSQQGTRRDTQYF. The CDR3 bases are TGCGCCAGCAGCCAGCAAGGGACTAGACGAGATACGCAGTATTTT.

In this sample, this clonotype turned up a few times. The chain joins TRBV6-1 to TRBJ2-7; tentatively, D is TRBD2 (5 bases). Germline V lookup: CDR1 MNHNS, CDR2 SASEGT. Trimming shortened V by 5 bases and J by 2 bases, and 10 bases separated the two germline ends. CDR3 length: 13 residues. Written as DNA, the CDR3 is TGTGCCAGCAGTAGAGGAGGCCCCTACGAGCAGTACTTC. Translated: CASSRGGPYEQYF.

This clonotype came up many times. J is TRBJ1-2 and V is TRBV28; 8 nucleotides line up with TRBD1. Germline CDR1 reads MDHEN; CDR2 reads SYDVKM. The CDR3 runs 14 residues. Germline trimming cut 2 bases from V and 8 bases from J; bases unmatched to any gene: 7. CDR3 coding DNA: TGTGCCAGCAGTTTAAGGACGACAGGGGAAGGCTACACCTTC. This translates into CASSLRTTGEGYTF.

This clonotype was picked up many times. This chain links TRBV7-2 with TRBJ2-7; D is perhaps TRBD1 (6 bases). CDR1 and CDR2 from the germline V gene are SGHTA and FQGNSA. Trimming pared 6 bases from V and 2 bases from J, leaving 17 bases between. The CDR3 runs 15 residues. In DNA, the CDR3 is TGTGCCAGCAGAGTTACAGGGCCGCCTGCCTACGAGCAGTACTTC. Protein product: CASRVTGPPAYEQYF.

CDR3 in amino acids: CASSSPGTGSSYEQYF. The CDR3 DNA follows: TGTGCCAGCAGCTCGCCCGGGACAGGGAGCTCCTACGAGCAGTACTTC. The chain has TRBV7-9 and TRBJ2-7, with TRBD1 matching over 9 bases. The CDR3 length is 16 residues. Losses at the gene ends were 4 bases for V and 0 bases for J; bases not matched to a gene: 7. From germline, CDR1 is SEHNR and CDR2 FQNEAQ (reference sequence).

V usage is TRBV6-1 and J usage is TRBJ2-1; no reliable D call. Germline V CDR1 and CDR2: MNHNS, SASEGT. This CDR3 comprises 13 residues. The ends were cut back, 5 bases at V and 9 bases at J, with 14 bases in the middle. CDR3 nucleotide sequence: TGTGCCAGCAGTTACCGCCGGGTTGGTGAGCAGTTCTTC. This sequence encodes CASSYRRVGEQFF.

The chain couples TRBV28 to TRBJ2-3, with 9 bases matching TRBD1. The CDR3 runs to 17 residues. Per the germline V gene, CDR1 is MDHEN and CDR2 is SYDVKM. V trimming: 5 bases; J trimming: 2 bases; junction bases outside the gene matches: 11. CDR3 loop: CASSHAPGQGSTDTQYF. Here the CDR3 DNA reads TGTGCCAGCAGTCACGCACCGGGACAGGGTTCCACAGATACGCAGTATTTT.

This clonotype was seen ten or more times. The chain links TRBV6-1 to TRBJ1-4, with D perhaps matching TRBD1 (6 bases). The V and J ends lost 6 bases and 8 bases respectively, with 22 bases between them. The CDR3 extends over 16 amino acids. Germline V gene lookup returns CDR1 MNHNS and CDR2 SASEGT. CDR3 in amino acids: CASSRDTPYLGEKLFF. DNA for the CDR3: TGTGCCAGCAGCCGGGACACTCCCTATTTAGGGGAAAAACTGTTTTTT.

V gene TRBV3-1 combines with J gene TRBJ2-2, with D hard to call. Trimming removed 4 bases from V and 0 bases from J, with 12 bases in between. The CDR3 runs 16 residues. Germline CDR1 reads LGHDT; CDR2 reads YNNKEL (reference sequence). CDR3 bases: TGTGCCAGCAGCCCCCTCGCGGCTCCGAACACCGGGGAGCTGTTTTTT. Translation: CASSPLAAPNTGELFF.

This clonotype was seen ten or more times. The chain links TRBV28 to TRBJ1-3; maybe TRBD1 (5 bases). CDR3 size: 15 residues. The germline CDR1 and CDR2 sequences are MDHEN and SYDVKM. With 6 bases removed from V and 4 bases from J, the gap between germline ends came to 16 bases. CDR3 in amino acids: CASRGVRGVGNTIYF. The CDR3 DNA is TGTGCCAGCAGGGGGGTCCGAGGGGTCGGAAACACCATATATTTT.

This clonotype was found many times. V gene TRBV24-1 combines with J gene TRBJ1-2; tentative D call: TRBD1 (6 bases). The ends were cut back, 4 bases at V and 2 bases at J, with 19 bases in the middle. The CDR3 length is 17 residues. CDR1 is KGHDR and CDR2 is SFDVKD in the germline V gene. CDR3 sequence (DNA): TGTGCCACCAGTGAGGACAAAGGGGGGGACCTGAACTATGGCTACACCTTC. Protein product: CATSEDKGGDLNYGYTF.

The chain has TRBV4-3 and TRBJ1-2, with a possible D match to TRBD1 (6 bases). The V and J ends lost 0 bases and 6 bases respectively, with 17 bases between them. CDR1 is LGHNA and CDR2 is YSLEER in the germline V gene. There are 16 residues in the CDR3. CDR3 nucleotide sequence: TGCGCCAGCAGCCAAGAAGTGTCGGTAGGGGGGCATGGCTACACCTTC. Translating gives CASSQEVSVGGHGYTF.

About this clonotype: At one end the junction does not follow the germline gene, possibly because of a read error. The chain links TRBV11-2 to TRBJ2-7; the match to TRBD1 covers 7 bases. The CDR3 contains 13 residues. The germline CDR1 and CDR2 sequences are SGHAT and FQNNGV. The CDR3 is CASSLPGQYELYF. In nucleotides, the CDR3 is TGTGCCAGCAGCCTTCCGGGACAGTATGAGCTGTACTTC.

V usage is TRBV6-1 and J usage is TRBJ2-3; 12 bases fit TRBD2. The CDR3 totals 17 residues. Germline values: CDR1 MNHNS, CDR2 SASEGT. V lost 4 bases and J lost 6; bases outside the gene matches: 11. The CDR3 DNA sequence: TGTGCCAGCAGTGTCGCTAGCGGGGGGGCTCAATCGGATACGCAGTATTTT. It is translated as CASSVASGGAQSDTQYF.

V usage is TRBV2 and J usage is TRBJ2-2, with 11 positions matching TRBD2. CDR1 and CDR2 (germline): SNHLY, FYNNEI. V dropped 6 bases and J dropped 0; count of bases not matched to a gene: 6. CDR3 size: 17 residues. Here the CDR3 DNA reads TGTGCCAGCAGACCTCGTAGCGGGGGGGCGAACACCGGGGAGCTGTTTTTT. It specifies CASRPRSGGANTGELFF.